This T cell receptor beta chain was profiled in a study of blood T cells in healthy people across ages. This CDR3 spans 15 amino acids. Germline V CDR1 and CDR2: GTSNPN, SVGIG (reference sequence). V shed 4 bases and J shed 11 bases, with 24 bases lying between them. The authors ran a second PCR of roughly 6 to 12 cycles using a sample-barcoded 5' primer and a J-beta primer mix. MiXCR, applied by TCRdb to the 5' RACE reads, yields one record per CDR3 protein. The data show some 730,000 distinct CDR3 sequences, 22% seen once. V is TRBV30 and J is TRBJ1-5; possibly TRBD1 for D (5 bases). Sequenced sample: blood. The clonotype was recovered from a man aged 65 to 85 in good health. The CDR3 nucleotides read TGTGCCTGGACAGAGGGGACCCTGTGGTCAATAGCCCAGCATTTT. Protein sequence: CAWTEGTLWSIAQHF. Using reference TRBV30 and TRBJ1-5 for the parts outside the CDR3, the full variable domain is SQTIHQWPATLVQPVGSPLSLECTVEGTSNPNLYWYRQAAGRGLQLLFYSVGIGQISSEVPQNLSASRPQDRQFILSSKKLLLSDSGFYLCAWTEGTLWSIAQHFGDGTRLSIL.